The 8 T cell receptor beta chains given below trace back to one sample, sequenced in a study of cytomegalovirus exposure and HLA in healthy donors. With 60 Vbeta and 13 Jbeta primers, the PCR was carried out. The repertoire was sequenced with immunoSEQ multiplex PCR; TCRdb's copy has only in-frame clones and lacks some. The sample yields approximately 70,000 clones, about 80% seen once. Sequencing was carried out using PBMCs. The receptors stem from a middle-aged man in good health and CMV-seronegative.

This sequence joins TRBV5-5 and TRBJ1-5; TRBD1 agrees at 7 bases. CDR3 size: 17 residues. V was clipped by 3 bases and J by 1 base; unmatched bases: 10. Germline-derived CDR1 and CDR2 are SGHKS and YYEKEE (reference sequence). CDR3 sequence reads: CASSYLLATGSNQPQHF. The CDR3 DNA follows: TGTGCCAGCAGCTACCTACTCGCGACAGGGAGCAATCAGCCCCAGCATTTT.

The chain employs TRBV5-4 and TRBJ1-3; D gene uncertain. The CDR3 is made up of 13 amino acids. CDR1 is SGHNT, CDR2 YYREEE, per germline (reference sequence). Trimming took 2 bases from V and 7 from J, leaving 10 bases between them. CDR3: CASSFNEANTIYF. The CDR3 region has the DNA TGTGCCAGCAGCTTCAACGAGGCTAACACCATATATTTT.

The CDR3 loop is CASMLQGGRGETQYF. In DNA, the CDR3 is TGCGCCAGCATGCTCCAGGGGGGAAGGGGGGAGACCCAGTACTTC. The V call is TRBV5-1, the J call TRBJ2-5; a weak D match, TRBD1 (7 bases). The CDR3 spans 15 residues. Trimming pared 6 bases from V and 5 bases from J, leaving 20 bases between. Germline CDR1 SGHRS, CDR2 YFSETQ.

The chain has TRBV19 and TRBJ1-5; D not resolved. This CDR3 comprises 13 residues. Germline CDR1 and CDR2: LNHDA and SQIVND (reference sequence). V dropped 5 bases and J dropped 7 bases, with 12 bases sitting between them. Here the CDR3 reads CASSPSPRQPQHF. The CDR3 DNA reads as TGTGCCAGTAGTCCCTCACCGCGGCAGCCCCAGCATTTT. The full variable domain, rest sourced from reference TRBV19 and TRBJ1-5, is DGGITQSPKYLFRKEGQNVTLSCEQNLNHDAMYWYRQDPGQGLRLIYYSQIVNDFQKGDIAEGYSVSREKKESFPLTVTSAQKNPTAFYLCASSPSPRQPQHFGDGTRLSIL.

The chain carries TRBV5-4 and TRBJ2-5; 15 nucleotides align to TRBD2. J was trimmed by 5 bases and V by 4 bases; bases with no gene match: 3. The germline V gene has CDR1 SGHNT and CDR2 YYREEE (reference sequence). The CDR3 contains 15 residues. CDR3: CASSRTSGREETQYF. CDR3 bases: TGTGCCAGCAGCCGGACTAGCGGGAGGGAGGAGACCCAGTACTTC.

This chain uses TRBV5-1 with TRBJ1-2; TRBD1 matches 9 bases. This CDR3 region has 14 residues. Germline CDR1 is SGHRS and CDR2 is YFSETQ. After removal of 0 bases from V and 4 bases from J, the junction contained 1 base not matched to a gene. CDR3 sequence (DNA): TGCGCCAGCAGCTTGGGACAGGGGGGCTATGGCTACACCTTC. Translated: CASSLGQGGYGYTF.

The CDR3: CASSFSGAGSYEQYF. Here the CDR3 DNA reads TGTGCCAGCAGTTTTTCAGGGGCAGGCTCCTACGAGCAGTACTTC. The chain employs TRBV27 and TRBJ2-7, with a tentative D call TRBD1 (6 bases). The germline V and J ends were trimmed by 3 bases and 0 bases, with 12 bases remaining between them. In germline, CDR1 is MNHEY, CDR2 SMNVEV (reference sequence). This CDR3 is built from 15 residues.

The chain links TRBV5-3 to TRBJ2-7, with D unclear. TRBV5-3 is recorded as an ORF, its role being uncertain. The CDR3 is 14 amino acids. V was cut by 4 bases and J by 5 bases, with 16 bases left in between. The CDR3 loop reads CARSPSGAGNEQYF. DNA for the CDR3: TGTGCCAGAAGCCCTTCCGGAGCCGGCAACGAGCAGTACTTC.